The 9 T cell receptor beta chains listed next were all sequenced from one sample in a study of early T cells in non-severe SARS-CoV-2 infection (dated by TCRdb to the early 2020s). Receptor amplification or capture employed 5' RACE. The reads were generated on a NextSeq 500. TCRdb reworked the public reads: Q25 trimming with fastp, MiXCR clone assembly, productive beta chains retained. Each CDR3 protein gets just one entry, which takes the most common genes and DNA from the rows behind it. For this sample there are approximately 52,000 distinct CDR3 sequences; over 7% appear just once. Around a tenth of the sample belongs to the ten largest clones. Material: whole blood. These receptors originate from an adult who was a healthcare worker with PCR-confirmed SARS-CoV-2 infection or an uninfected control (not recorded which).

Ten or more counts support this clonotype. V gene TRBV24-1 combines with J gene TRBJ2-1; TRBD2 agrees at 10 bases. This CDR3 comprises 19 residues. Germline CDR1 and CDR2: KGHDR and SFDVKD. With V trimmed by 3 bases and J by 2 bases, 12 bases remained unmatched. CDR3 amino acids: CATSDQNKVSGRAYNEQFF. CDR3 bases: TGTGCCACCAGTGATCAAAATAAGGTCAGCGGGAGGGCCTACAATGAGCAGTTCTTC.

This clonotype was found many times. The chain uses TRBV9 and TRBJ2-3; 12 bases map to TRBD2. Looked up from germline, CDR1 is SGDLS and CDR2 is YYNGEE. After removal of 4 bases from V and 4 bases from J, the junction contained 10 bases not matched to a gene. This CDR3 has 17 amino acids. In DNA, the CDR3 is TGTGCCAGCAGCTCTTCCTCTAGCGGGAGGGGGGCAGATACGCAGTATTTT. Protein product: CASSSSSSGRGADTQYF.

Many counts were recorded for this clonotype. The chain uses TRBV5-4 and TRBJ1-2; D is ambiguous. In germline, CDR1 is SGHNT, CDR2 YYREEE (reference sequence). The V end was cut by 0 bases, the J end by 4 bases, with 10 bases between. The CDR3 has 14 residues. This CDR3 is CASSLDATTYGYTF. CDR3 nucleotides: TGTGCCAGCAGCTTGGATGCAACTACCTATGGCTACACCTTC. Filled out from reference TRBV5-4 and TRBJ1-2, the complete variable domain reads ETGVTQSPTHLIKTRGQQVTLRCSSQSGHNTVSWYQQALGQGPQFIFQYYREEENGRGNFPPRFSGLQFPNYSSELNVNALELDDSALYLCASSLDATTYGYTFGSGTRLTVV.

This rearrangement joins TRBV5-1 to TRBJ2-7; D is undetermined. V lost 4 bases to trimming and J lost 5 bases, with 16 bases between them. The CDR3 runs to 14 residues. Germline loops: CDR1 SGHRS, CDR2 YFSETQ. The CDR3 DNA is TGCGCCAGCAGCACCGCGGACGGGTTTCACGAGCAGTACTTC. This codes for CASSTADGFHEQYF.

This chain uses TRBV4-1 with TRBJ2-5; D possibly uses TRBD1 or TRBD2 (6 bases each). V lost 0 bases and J 5 bases, leaving 13 bases between the germline ends. Germline lookup yields CDR1 MGHRA and CDR2 YSYEKL. The length of the CDR3 is 15 residues. The CDR3 spells CASSQDRGPRETQYF. The DNA of the CDR3 is TGCGCCAGCAGCCAAGACCGGGGGCCGCGGGAGACCCAGTACTTC.

This clonotype was seen only a few times. V gene TRBV20-1 combines with J gene TRBJ2-5, with D unclear. The V gene's germline CDR1 is DFQATT and CDR2 SNEGSKA (reference sequence). V lost 3 bases and J 1 base, leaving 9 bases between the germline ends. CDR3 length: 13 residues. The CDR3, as DNA: TGCAGTGCTAGGGCAGATATCCAAGAGACCCAGTACTTC. It encodes CSARADIQETQYF.

This clonotype has a handful of counts. V usage is TRBV29-1 and J usage is TRBJ1-1; the D is unclear. CDR3 length: 13 amino acids. Between the trimmed V and J ends, which lost 7 bases and 0 bases, there was a span of 12 bases. Per germline, CDR1 SQVTM and CDR2 ANQGSEA. The CDR3 protein is CSAATSMNTEAFF. The CDR3 bases are TGCAGCGCCGCGACAAGTATGAACACTGAAGCTTTCTTT.

This clonotype was detected a few times. The chain is built from TRBV20-1 and TRBJ1-5; TRBD1 agrees at 7 bases. CDR3 length equals 14 residues. The germline gives CDR1 DFQATT, CDR2 SNEGSKA (reference sequence). V trimming: 5 bases; J trimming: 2 bases; junction bases outside the gene matches: 6. The CDR3 reads CSASFGTGNQPQHF. As DNA, the CDR3 is TGCAGTGCTTCCTTCGGGACAGGCAATCAGCCCCAGCATTTT.

The chain recombines TRBV5-6 with TRBJ1-6; D gene ambiguous. The V gene's germline CDR1 is SGHDT and CDR2 YYEEEE. The V end was cut by 4 bases, the J end by 6 bases, with 11 bases between. The CDR3 totals 14 residues. The CDR3 reads CASSIRIANSPLHF. For the CDR3, the DNA is TGTGCCAGCAGCATAAGGATAGCTAATTCACCCCTCCACTTT.